Below are 27 T cell receptor beta chains sequenced from a single sample in a study of cytomegalovirus exposure and HLA in healthy donors. The PCR used 60 Vbeta and 13 Jbeta primers. TCRdb's table, derived via immunoSEQ multiplex PCR, lists solely in-frame clones and lacks some. The table lists roughly 99,000 clones, 77% of them singletons, with 4.2% in the top ten. The specimen sequenced was PBMCs. The receptor set was obtained from a male donor in good health and CMV-seronegative.

V is TRBV5-1 and J is TRBJ2-1, with a tentative D call TRBD2 (6 bases). Germline V gives CDR1 SGHRS, CDR2 YFSETQ. Trimming removed 2 bases from V and 2 bases from J, with 11 bases in between. The CDR3 runs 15 residues. CDR3 residues: CASSFGGNTYNEQFF. The CDR3 nucleotides are TGCGCCAGCAGCTTCGGCGGGAATACCTACAATGAGCAGTTCTTC.

V usage is TRBV4-2 and J usage is TRBJ1-4, with 8 bases aligning to TRBD1. CDR1 and CDR2 from the germline V gene are LGHNA and YNFKEQ. This CDR3 has 15 residues. V lost 1 base, J lost 6 bases, and 4 bases stayed unmatched. The CDR3, as DNA: TGTGCCAGCAGCCAAGCTCAGGGGGCGGATGAAAAACTGTTTTTT. Translated, it gives CASSQAQGADEKLFF.

This rearrangement joins TRBV2 to TRBJ2-5; 8 positions match TRBD1. Germline loops: CDR1 SNHLY, CDR2 FYNNEI. This CDR3 has 14 amino acids. V was clipped by 4 bases and J by 4 bases; unmatched bases: 5. The CDR3 DNA is TGTGCCAGCAGTGGGACAGGGCCCTTAGAGACCCAGTACTTC. Its translation is CASSGTGPLETQYF.

The rearrangement uses TRBV15 and TRBJ1-2, with TRBD1 identical over 12 bases. Per germline, CDR1 LNHNV and CDR2 YYDKDF (reference sequence). This CDR3 spans 17 amino acids. With V trimmed by 0 bases and J by 7 bases, 9 bases remained unmatched. The CDR3 region has the DNA TGTGCCACCAGCAGAGAGGGGCCGGGACAGGGGGCGATTGGCTACACCTTC. It yields the protein CATSREGPGQGAIGYTF.

This chain connects TRBV29-1 to TRBJ2-7, with TRBD2 as a possible D gene (6 bases). The CDR3 is 10 residues long. Trimming left V 7 bases short and J 6 bases short, with 10 bases between. Looked up from germline, CDR1 is SQVTM and CDR2 is ANQGSEA. The CDR3 nucleotides read TGCAGCGGCGGGGACTCCGAGCAGTACTTC. This gives the protein CSGGDSEQYF.

About this clone itself: At one boundary the junction diverges from the germline segment, which might be a read error. The V gene is TRBV5-4, the J gene TRBJ2-3, with 9 bases aligning to TRBD1. The germline V gene has CDR1 SGHNT and CDR2 YYREEE (reference sequence). The CDR3 is 15 amino acids. As DNA, the CDR3 is TGTGCCAGCAGCCTCGTAGGGACAGGGACAGATGCGCAGTATTTT. It encodes CASSLVGTGTDAQYF.

V is TRBV27 and J is TRBJ2-3, with 9 nucleotides matching TRBD1. V shed 6 bases, J shed 2 bases, and the junction held 6 bases outside the gene matches. The CDR3 is 15 residues long. The V gene's germline CDR1 is MNHEY and CDR2 SMNVEV (reference sequence). The CDR3 bases are TGTGCCAGCAGGCGTAACAGGGGGCCCACAGATACGCAGTATTTT. Protein: CASRRNRGPTDTQYF.

The chain carries TRBV27 and TRBJ2-7; TRBD2 agrees at 9 bases. The CDR3 covers 15 residues. V gave up 6 bases and J gave up 0 bases; unmatched junction bases: 6. The germline V gene encodes CDR1 MNHEY and CDR2 SMNVEV (reference sequence). The CDR3 DNA sequence: TGTGCCAGCAGGGGTAGCGGGAGTTTCTCCTACGAGCAGTACTTC. Protein product: CASRGSGSFSYEQYF.

The chain recombines TRBV27 with TRBJ2-7, with 12 bases identical to TRBD2. The CDR3 length is 14 residues. CDR1 and CDR2 (germline): MNHEY, SMNVEV (reference sequence). Losses at the gene ends were 6 bases for V and 4 bases for J; bases not matched to a gene: 4. The CDR3 protein is CASSLAGGPYEQYF. The CDR3 DNA reads TGTGCCAGCAGCCTAGCGGGAGGGCCTTACGAGCAGTACTTC.

Of note for this clone: The sample has other DNA sequences that encode this CDR3 too. CDR3 coding DNA: TGTGCCAGCAGCTTAGAAAGGGGAGAGACCCAGTACTTC. Translating gives CASSLERGETQYF. This chain connects TRBV7-2 to TRBJ2-5, with D possibly matching TRBD1 (5 bases). The V gene lost 1 base and the J gene lost 4 bases, with 7 bases spanning the gap. Germline values: CDR1 SGHTA, CDR2 FQGNSA. This CDR3 comprises 13 residues. Complete variable domain (other parts from reference TRBV7-2 and TRBJ2-5): GAGVSQSPSNKVTEKGKDVELRCDPISGHTALYWYRQSLGQGLEFLIYFQGNSAPDKSGLPSDRFSAERTGGSVSTLTIQRTQQEDSAVYLCASSLERGETQYFGPGTRLLVL.

This chain links TRBV11-2 with TRBJ1-2; 7 bases fit TRBD1. Trimming took 5 bases from V and 5 from J; bases not matched to a gene: 8. Germline V lookup: CDR1 SGHAT, CDR2 FQNNGV. This CDR3 contains 14 residues. CDR3 DNA: TGTGCCAGCAGCGGACGTCAGGGGGTGTATGGCTACACCTTC. Translating gives CASSGRQGVYGYTF.

This sequence joins TRBV5-1 and TRBJ1-6; 7 bases line up with TRBD1. The germline CDR1 and CDR2 sequences are SGHRS and YFSETQ. The CDR3 length is 15 residues. V lost 4 bases to trimming and J lost 10 bases; unmatched junction nucleotides: 11. In DNA form, the CDR3 reads TGCGCCAGCAGCCAGCAAAACAGGGGCGGGTCACCCCTCCACTTT. It codes for CASSQQNRGGSPLHF.

The chain has TRBV29-1 and TRBJ1-4; the match to TRBD1 covers 9 bases. CDR3 length: 13 amino acids. V lost 7 bases, J lost 6 bases, and 6 bases stayed unmatched. The germline V gene has CDR1 SQVTM and CDR2 ANQGSEA. The CDR3 sequence is CSGGGTGYEKLFF. DNA of the CDR3: TGCAGCGGGGGGGGGACAGGGTATGAAAAACTGTTTTTT.

This clone was picked up a small number of times. The V call is TRBV7-2, the J call TRBJ2-1; the match to TRBD1 covers 7 bases. The CDR3 is made up of 14 amino acids. V dropped 4 bases and J dropped 3; count of bases not matched to a gene: 3. The germline V gene has CDR1 SGHTA and CDR2 FQGNSA. The CDR3 DNA reads TGTGCCAGCAGCTCCTGGGACAGCTACAATGAGCAGTTCTTC. This codes for CASSSWDSYNEQFF.

This clone has just a few counts. This chain connects TRBV7-9 to TRBJ1-1, with 7 bases fitting TRBD1. CDR3 length: 15 residues. The germline V gene encodes CDR1 SEHNR and CDR2 FQNEAQ (reference sequence). After removal of 5 bases from V and 0 bases from J, the junction contained 6 bases not matched to a gene. Written as DNA, the CDR3 is TGTGCCAGCAGCACCCGGGACAGCATGAACACTGAAGCTTTCTTT. Its protein product is CASSTRDSMNTEAFF. The whole variable domain, remainder taken from reference TRBV7-9 and TRBJ1-1, is DTGVSQNPRHKITKRGQNVTFRCDPISEHNRLYWYRQTLGQGPEFLTYFQNEAQLEKSRLLSDRFSAERPKGSFSTLEIQRTEQGDSAMYLCASSTRDSMNTEAFFGQGTRLTVV.

The chain couples TRBV7-6 to TRBJ1-2; TRBD1 might be the D (5 bases). The germline gives CDR1 SGHVS, CDR2 FNYEAQ. V lost 5 bases and J 2 bases, leaving 6 bases between the germline ends. This CDR3 region has 12 residues. CDR3 protein: CASSAGNYGYTF. CDR3 nucleotide sequence: TGTGCCAGCAGCGCAGGGAACTATGGCTACACCTTC.

The V and J genes are TRBV30 and TRBJ1-2; a weak D match, TRBD1 (6 bases). In germline, CDR1 is GTSNPN, CDR2 SVGIG (reference sequence). Trimming cost V 1 base and J 1 base, with 13 bases left between them. This CDR3 spans 15 amino acids. CDR3 coding DNA: TGTGCCTGGAGTGAAGCGGGACACCTTAACTATGGCTACACCTTC. It is translated as CAWSEAGHLNYGYTF.

The table lists this clone with a few counts. The V call is TRBV28, the J call TRBJ2-3; D may be TRBD2 (5 bases). Germline V CDR1 and CDR2: MDHEN, SYDVKM. The V end lost 5 bases, the J end lost 2 bases, and 14 bases lay between the germline ends. CDR3 length equals 15 residues. CDR3 protein: CASSQPGIYTDTQYF. The CDR3, as DNA: TGTGCCAGCAGTCAACCCGGGATTTACACAGATACGCAGTATTTT. Together with reference TRBV28 and TRBJ2-3, the CDR3 gives the full variable domain: DVKVTQSSRYLVKRTGEKVFLECVQDMDHENMFWYRQDPGLGLRLIYFSYDVKMKEKGDIPEGYSVSREKKERFSLILESASTNQTSMYLCASSQPGIYTDTQYFGPGTRLTVL.

This rearrangement joins TRBV28 to TRBJ1-5, with a weak D call TRBD1 (6 bases). Germline V CDR1 and CDR2: MDHEN, SYDVKM. The CDR3 extends over 15 amino acids. Trimming stripped 6 bases from V and 0 bases from J, with 12 bases between. DNA for the CDR3: TGTGCCAGCAGGCCGGGACATAGTAGCAATCAGCCCCAGCATTTT. The encoded protein is CASRPGHSSNQPQHF.

The CDR3 sequence is CASSSVRGHQETQYF. The DNA for the CDR3 is TGCGCCAGCAGCTCGGTAAGGGGGCACCAAGAGACCCAGTACTTC. The rearrangement joins TRBV5-1 to TRBJ2-5, with 7 bases fitting TRBD1. The germline V gene has CDR1 SGHRS and CDR2 YFSETQ. The CDR3 has 15 residues. J lost 0 bases, V lost 3 bases, and 5 bases had no gene match.

V gene TRBV5-8 combines with J gene TRBJ1-2, with D possibly being TRBD1 (5 bases). The V end was cut by 0 bases, the J end by 4 bases, with 10 bases between. Germline V gene lookup returns CDR1 SGHTS and CDR2 YDEGEE. This CDR3 spans 14 amino acids. CDR3 coding DNA: TGTGCCAGCAGCTTGGGACAGCAAGGCTATGGCTACACCTTC. Amino acid sequence: CASSLGQQGYGYTF. The variable domain in full, with the rest retrieved from reference TRBV5-8 and TRBJ1-2, is EAGVTQSPTHLIKTRGQQATLRCSPISGHTSVYWYQQALGLGLQFLLWYDEGEERNRGNFPPRFSGRQFPNYSSELNVNALELEDSALYLCASSLGQQGYGYTFGSGTRLTVV.

The chain combines TRBV19 with TRBJ1-4; tentatively, D is TRBD1 (5 bases). Germline CDR1 reads LNHDA; CDR2 reads SQIVND (reference sequence). Trimming shortened V by 4 bases and J by 1 base, and 13 bases separated the two germline ends. The CDR3 is 16 amino acids. The CDR3 DNA reads as TGTGCCAGTAGTAATCAGTGGGGCCAAACTAATGAAAAACTGTTTTTT. Residues: CASSNQWGQTNEKLFF.

This clone was seen just once. The chain is built from TRBV30 and TRBJ1-5; 7 bases align to TRBD1. Germline V gene data show CDR1 as GTSNPN and CDR2 as SVGIG (reference sequence). This CDR3 region has 12 residues. The CDR3 here is CAAGTAGQPQHF. In DNA, the CDR3 is TGTGCGGCCGGGACAGCGGGTCAGCCCCAGCATTTT.

The chain links TRBV5-1 to TRBJ1-2; D remains ambiguous. Trimming shortened V by 4 bases and J by 4 bases, and 17 bases separated the two germline ends. Germline CDR1 is SGHRS and CDR2 is YFSETQ. The CDR3 spans 15 residues. The CDR3 protein is CASSPTRQNLYGYTF. The DNA of the CDR3 is TGCGCCAGCAGCCCGACTCGGCAGAACCTCTATGGCTACACCTTC.

The chain combines TRBV12-5 with TRBJ1-1; 9 bases match TRBD1. The trim removed 4 bases at V and 1 base at J, leaving 4 bases unmatched. The CDR3 is 15 residues long. Germline-derived CDR1 and CDR2 are LGHNT and FRNRAP. The CDR3 coding sequence is TGTGCTAGTGGTTCGGGACAGGGATCGAACACTGAAGCTTTCTTT. It encodes CASGSGQGSNTEAFF.

The chain links TRBV25-1 to TRBJ1-1; D gene unclear. CDR1 and CDR2 from the germline V gene are MGHDK and SYGVNS. V lost 5 bases, J lost 0 bases, and 10 bases lay in between. The CDR3 runs 14 residues. The CDR3, as DNA: TGTGCCAGCAGTAACCGGGGAGTGAACACTGAAGCTTTCTTT. It yields the protein CASSNRGVNTEAFF.

This chain connects TRBV7-9 to TRBJ2-1, with D possibly TRBD1 on 6 matching bases. Trimming pared 5 bases from V and 5 bases from J, leaving 13 bases between. CDR3 size: 14 residues. Germline CDR1 SEHNR, CDR2 FQNEAQ (reference sequence). CDR3 DNA sequence: TGTGCCAGCAGCATCCGGGACAACGACAATGAGCAGTTCTTC. Protein product: CASSIRDNDNEQFF.